Here is one TCR beta chain with its context. The antigen it recognizes is unknown. No per-base quality is available; no much larger clone lies one base away. TCRbeta CDR3 regions were amplified from genomic DNA by means of the immunoSEQ Assay, a bias-controlled multiplex PCR. Per the authors' processing: The number of nucleated cells in each sample was estimated from the amplification of reference gene primers within the assay. Sequence reads were collapsed and filtered to measure the absolute abundance of every unique TCRbeta CDR3 rearrangement. Productive Simpson clonality was computed per sample as the square root of Simpson's diversity index over productive rearrangements. Imported from immuneACCESS, the table was reduced by TCRdb to in-frame sequences with V and J called. These copies leave out some clones; in studies compared against another copy, an unresolved V gene accounts for under half, and the cause of the remainder is not known. V and J calls and clone size come straight from that table; D and trimming were deduced from the DNA. This sample holds almost 350,000 clones; approximately 89% were observed only once. Together, the top ten hold around 4% of the sample.

The sample comes from a study of blood T cell repertoires in COVID-19 (dated by TCRdb to between 2020 and 2021). Background for the entire study: The collaborator samples originated in the United States, Italy and Spain and spanned the acute and convalescent phases of COVID-19. The prospective study material was composed of cDNA or gDNA derived from T cells, B-cell-depleted T cells, or PBMCs. The dataset comprised deeply sampled blood TCRbeta repertoires from subjects exposed to, actively infected with, or recovered from COVID-19. The repertoires were released in a freely available public database meant as a resource for research on the immune response to SARS-CoV-2. The samples were drawn from the first 160 participants of the ongoing ImmuneRACE study and from 950 to 1,500 subjects provided by 6 global collaborators. Sample metadata almost always included a de-identified subject ID, COVID-19 status, age in years and sex. Where available, HLA class I and class II types were taken from metadata supplied by the sample provider and were not determined by assay-based typing.

The CDR3 starts with the cysteine, ends with the phenylalanine, and has 13 residues. Kept here is only the CDR3 DNA, which spans 39 bases and is read in frame from base 1. Trimming at the junction amounts to 7 bases on V and 1 base on J, and the germline ends lie 10 bases apart. From a lookup of the germline V gene, CDR1 and CDR2 are MNHEY and SVGAGI. Study-level results and caveats: How much clinical and demographic metadata was included differed by source and by participant, and the metadata was provided uncurated.

In Seattle, one collaborating source enrolled patients while the infection was active and tracked those patients longitudinally over the course of disease. Collaborating institutions collected whole blood in K2EDTA tubes following their own protocols. For TCRbeta analysis, collaborators shipped samples in one of three forms: frozen whole blood, isolated PBMCs, or DNA extracted from either of those sample types. The TCR was taken from a woman aged 60-70 years with COVID-19, enrolled during active disease. The receptor chain draws on TRBV6-5 and TRBJ1-1; a tentative D match to TRBD1 spans 6 bases. Source material: peripheral blood. The CDR3 region reads CASTPDRNTEAFF. The nucleotides are TGTGCCAGCACCCCGGACAGGAACACTGAAGCTTTCTTT.